This T cell receptor beta chain derives from a study of CD8 T cells in ankylosing spondylitis. A single record per CDR3 protein comes from TCRdb applying MiXCR to the 5' RACE reads. The table records under 200,000 distinct CDR3 sequences, approximately 10% of them present only once. V was clipped by 5 bases and J by 2 bases, with 16 bases between them. The CDR3 has 15 amino acids. The sequence was obtained from a female donor with ankylosing spondylitis or in good health (not recorded which). The chain recombines TRBV12-3 or TRBV12-4 with TRBJ2-7; no reliable D call. The sequencing input was blood, either unsorted or a sorted T cell fraction (not recorded which). The CDR3 nucleotides are TGTGCCAGCAGTGGCCTCAGTGGAAGCACCTACGAGCAGTACTTC. Translating it yields CASSGLSGSTYEQYF.